This T cell receptor beta chain was identified during a study of blood T cell repertoires in COVID-19. Overall study: Nucleic acid was either cDNA or gDNA, and it came from T cells, B-cell-depleted T cells, or PBMCs.

In the original analysis: Reference gene primer amplification yielded estimated nucleated cell counts. Clones were sequenced by immunoSEQ multiplex PCR, and TCRdb holds only the in-frame ones, with some missing. V and J calls and clone size are as listed in that table; D and trimming were resolved from the DNA. Among more than 350,000 clones, more than 75% were seen once, and the ten largest hold less than 11%. This clonotype was obtained from a woman aged 30 to 39 with COVID-19, enrolled during active disease. Sequencing was performed on peripheral blood.

CDR3 in DNA: TGTGCCAGCAGTTTTCGGGACACACAGGGCTACGAGCAGTACTTC. This translates into CASSFRDTQGYEQYF. The V and J genes are TRBV27 and TRBJ2-7; TRBD1 is a possible D gene (6 bases). Germline V gene lookup returns CDR1 MNHEY and CDR2 SMNVEV (reference sequence). With 3 bases removed from V and 3 bases from J, the gap between germline ends came to 15 bases. The CDR3 spans 15 residues.